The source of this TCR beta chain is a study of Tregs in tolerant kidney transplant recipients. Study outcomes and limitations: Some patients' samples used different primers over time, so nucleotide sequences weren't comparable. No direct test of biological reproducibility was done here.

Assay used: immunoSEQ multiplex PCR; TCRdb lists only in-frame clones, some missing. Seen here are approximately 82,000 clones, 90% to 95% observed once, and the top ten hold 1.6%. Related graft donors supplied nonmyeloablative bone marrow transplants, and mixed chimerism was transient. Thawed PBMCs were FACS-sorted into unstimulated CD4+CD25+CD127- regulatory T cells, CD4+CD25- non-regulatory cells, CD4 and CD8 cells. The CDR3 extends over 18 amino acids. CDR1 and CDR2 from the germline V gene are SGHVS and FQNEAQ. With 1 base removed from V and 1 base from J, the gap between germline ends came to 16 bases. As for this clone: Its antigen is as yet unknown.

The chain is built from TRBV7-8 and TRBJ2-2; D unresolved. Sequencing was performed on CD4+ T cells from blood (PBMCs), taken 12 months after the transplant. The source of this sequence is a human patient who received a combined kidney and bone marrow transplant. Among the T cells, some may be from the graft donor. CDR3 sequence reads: CASSLETDVRLNTGELFF. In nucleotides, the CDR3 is TGTGCCAGCAGCTTAGAAACGGATGTGCGGTTGAACACCGGGGAGCTGTTTTTT.